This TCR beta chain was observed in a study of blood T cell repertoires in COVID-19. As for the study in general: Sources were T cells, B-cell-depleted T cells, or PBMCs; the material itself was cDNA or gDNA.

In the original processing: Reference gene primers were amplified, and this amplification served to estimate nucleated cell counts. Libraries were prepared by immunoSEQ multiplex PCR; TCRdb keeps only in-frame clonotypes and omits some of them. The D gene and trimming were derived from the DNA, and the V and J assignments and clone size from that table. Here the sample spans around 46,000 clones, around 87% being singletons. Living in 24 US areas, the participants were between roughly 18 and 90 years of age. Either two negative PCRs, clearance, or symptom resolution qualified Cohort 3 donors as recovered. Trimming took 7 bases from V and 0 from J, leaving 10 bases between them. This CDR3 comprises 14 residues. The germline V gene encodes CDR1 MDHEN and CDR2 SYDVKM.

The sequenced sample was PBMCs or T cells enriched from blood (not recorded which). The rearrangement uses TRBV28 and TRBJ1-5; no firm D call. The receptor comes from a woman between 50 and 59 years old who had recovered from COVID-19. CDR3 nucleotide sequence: TGTGCCAGCACTCTCCCTCCTAGCAATCAGCCCCAGCATTTT. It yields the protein CASTLPPSNQPQHF. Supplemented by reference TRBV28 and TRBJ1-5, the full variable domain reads DVKVTQSSRYLVKRTGEKVFLECVQDMDHENMFWYRQDPGLGLRLIYFSYDVKMKEKGDIPEGYSVSREKKERFSLILESASTNQTSMYLCASTLPPSNQPQHFGDGTRLSIL.